At least ten counts were recorded for the clone carrying this TCR beta chain. What it binds is unknown. Hyperthyroidism had been newly diagnosed in patients aged 18 to 65, and its duration was under 2 months. The blood sample was taken at first hyperthyroidism diagnosis, before any ophthalmopathy symptoms. The data belong to a study of T cells in Graves' hyperthyroidism and ophthalmopathy. Findings and limits, study-wide: Ophthalmopathy, as predicted by the model, came a median approximately 6.5 months after the prediction. Most expanded thyroid clonotypes above 0.001 recurred in blood.

What was amplified from RNA transcripts were TCR beta CDR3 regions. HTBI primers were employed in a first-round RT-PCR of the TCR CDR3. TCRdb independently ran MiXCR on the multiplex PCR reads; one entry per CDR3 protein. The sample has under 450,000 distinct CDR3 sequences; roughly 15% are singletons. There are 16 residues in the CDR3. The germline V and J ends were trimmed by 4 bases and 6 bases, with 18 bases remaining between them. Germline V gene lookup returns CDR1 LNHNV and CDR2 YYDKDF (reference sequence). The gene calls are TRBV15 and TRBJ2-2; the D gene is possibly TRBD2 (6 bases). The TCR originated in a woman aged 25 to 39 with Graves' hyperthyroidism that later progressed to Graves' ophthalmopathy. Sequencing was performed on blood. CDR3 sequence: CATSIGRRTGAGELFF. The CDR3 DNA sequence: TGTGCCACCAGCATCGGACGGAGGACGGGGGCCGGGGAGCTGTTTTTT.